This is a list of T cell receptor beta chains from one sample in a study of shared clonotypes between healthy human individuals. TCRdb keeps only in-frame clones here, not all; method: immunoSEQ multiplex PCR. The table lists roughly 2.2 million clones, just under 95% of them singletons, with 0.3% to 0.45% in the top ten. Sequenced material: naive CD4+ T cells from PBMCs. These receptors were taken from a man in his late teens or twenties in good health. Some clones in this sample may be carry-over from other donors' samples. CDR3s include the opening cysteine and the closing phenylalanine or tryptophan. Each record gives: D gene, clone size, J gene, V gene, CDR3 protein, CDR3 DNA. D genes are given only for firm matches. Rows may omit the clone size; those that give it use once, few, many or a size class.

d_call: TRBD2; clone_size: .; j_call: TRBJ2-7; v_call: TRBV5-1; cdr3_aa: CASSLEGLAAVRGEQYF; cdr3_nt: TGCGCCAGCAGCTTGGAGGGACTAGCGGCAGTACGGGGCGAGCAGTACTTC
d_call: .; clone_size: few; j_call: TRBJ1-1; v_call: TRBV7-3; cdr3_aa: CASGVEWNTEAFF; cdr3_nt: TGTGCCTCCGGGGTAGAATGGAACACTGAAGCTTTCTTT
d_call: .; clone_size: .; j_call: TRBJ2-2; v_call: TRBV6-1; cdr3_aa: CASRDLTTKVGELFF; cdr3_nt: TGTGCCAGCAGGGATTTAACCACGAAAGTCGGGGAGCTGTTTTTT
d_call: TRBD2; clone_size: .; j_call: TRBJ2-5; v_call: TRBV6-6; cdr3_aa: CASSPRGLAGETQYF; cdr3_nt: TGTGCCAGCAGCCCCCGGGGACTAGCGGGAGAGACCCAGTACTTC
d_call: TRBD1; clone_size: .; j_call: TRBJ1-1; v_call: TRBV6-4; cdr3_aa: CASKGQPNTEAFF; cdr3_nt: TGTGCCAGCAAGGGACAGCCGAACACTGAAGCTTTCTTT
d_call: .; clone_size: once; j_call: TRBJ1-4; v_call: TRBV28; cdr3_aa: CASSTSWGTTNEKLFF; cdr3_nt: TGTGCCAGCAGTACCTCGTGGGGGACAACTAATGAAAAACTGTTTTTT
d_call: TRBD1; clone_size: .; j_call: TRBJ1-2; v_call: TRBV29-1; cdr3_aa: CSVEWGDRFGYTF; cdr3_nt: TGCAGCGTTGAATGGGGGGACAGATTTGGCTACACCTTC
d_call: .; clone_size: .; j_call: TRBJ2-1; v_call: TRBV11-2; cdr3_aa: CASSFSGVLAYNEQFF; cdr3_nt: TGTGCCAGCAGCTTTTCGGGGGTTCTCGCCTACAATGAGCAGTTCTTC
d_call: TRBD1; clone_size: .; j_call: TRBJ2-1; v_call: TRBV15; cdr3_aa: CATSRLGTGVHNEQFF; cdr3_nt: TGTGCCACCAGCAGACTGGGGACAGGGGTTCACAATGAGCAGTTCTTC
d_call: TRBD2; clone_size: .; j_call: TRBJ2-7; v_call: TRBV7-6; cdr3_aa: CASSPGGLYEQYF; cdr3_nt: TGTGCCAGCAGCCCGGGGGGACTTTACGAGCAGTACTTC
d_call: TRBD1; clone_size: .; j_call: TRBJ1-4; v_call: TRBV9; cdr3_aa: CASSAGQVHEKLFF; cdr3_nt: TGTGCCAGCAGCGCGGGACAGGTGCATGAAAAACTGTTTTTT
d_call: .; clone_size: .; j_call: TRBJ2-1; v_call: TRBV7-2; cdr3_aa: CASSLRAVNNEQFF; cdr3_nt: TGTGCCAGCAGCTTACGAGCCGTAAACAATGAGCAGTTCTTC
d_call: .; clone_size: .; j_call: TRBJ1-4; v_call: TRBV28; cdr3_aa: CASSFRGEKLFF; cdr3_nt: TGTGCCAGCAGTTTCAGGGGTGAAAAACTGTTTTTT
d_call: TRBD2; clone_size: .; j_call: TRBJ2-1; v_call: TRBV18; cdr3_aa: CASSPPSGSRREQFF; cdr3_nt: TGTGCCAGCTCACCACCGAGCGGGAGCCGCAGAGAGCAGTTCTTC
d_call: .; clone_size: .; j_call: TRBJ2-3; v_call: TRBV6-6; cdr3_aa: CASTTARQGGDTQYF; cdr3_nt: TGTGCCAGCACCACCGCGAGGCAGGGGGGAGATACGCAGTATTTT
d_call: .; clone_size: .; j_call: TRBJ2-1; v_call: TRBV7-3; cdr3_aa: CASSLVFGANEQFF; cdr3_nt: TGTGCCAGCAGCTTAGTCTTCGGGGCCAATGAGCAGTTCTTC
d_call: .; clone_size: .; j_call: TRBJ1-6; v_call: TRBV5-6; cdr3_aa: CASSSTRQRYNSPLHF; cdr3_nt: TGTGCCAGCAGCTCAACCCGACAGCGATATAATTCACCCCTCCACTTT
d_call: TRBD1; clone_size: .; j_call: TRBJ2-7; v_call: TRBV9; cdr3_aa: CASSSDRDYEQYF; cdr3_nt: TGTGCCAGCAGCTCCGACAGGGACTACGAGCAGTACTTC
d_call: .; clone_size: .; j_call: TRBJ2-7; v_call: TRBV27; cdr3_aa: CASSFGLGGPTYEQYF; cdr3_nt: TGTGCCAGCAGTTTTGGGCTTGGGGGGCCAACCTACGAGCAGTACTTC
d_call: TRBD1; clone_size: .; j_call: TRBJ1-2; v_call: TRBV5-4; cdr3_aa: CASRLGQVNYGYTF; cdr3_nt: TGTGCCAGCAGACTCGGACAGGTCAACTATGGCTACACCTTC
d_call: TRBD1; clone_size: .; j_call: TRBJ1-2; v_call: TRBV5-3; cdr3_aa: CARSLDRGPRPDGYGYTF; cdr3_nt: TGTGCCAGAAGCTTGGACAGGGGTCCCCGCCCGGACGGCTATGGCTACACCTTC